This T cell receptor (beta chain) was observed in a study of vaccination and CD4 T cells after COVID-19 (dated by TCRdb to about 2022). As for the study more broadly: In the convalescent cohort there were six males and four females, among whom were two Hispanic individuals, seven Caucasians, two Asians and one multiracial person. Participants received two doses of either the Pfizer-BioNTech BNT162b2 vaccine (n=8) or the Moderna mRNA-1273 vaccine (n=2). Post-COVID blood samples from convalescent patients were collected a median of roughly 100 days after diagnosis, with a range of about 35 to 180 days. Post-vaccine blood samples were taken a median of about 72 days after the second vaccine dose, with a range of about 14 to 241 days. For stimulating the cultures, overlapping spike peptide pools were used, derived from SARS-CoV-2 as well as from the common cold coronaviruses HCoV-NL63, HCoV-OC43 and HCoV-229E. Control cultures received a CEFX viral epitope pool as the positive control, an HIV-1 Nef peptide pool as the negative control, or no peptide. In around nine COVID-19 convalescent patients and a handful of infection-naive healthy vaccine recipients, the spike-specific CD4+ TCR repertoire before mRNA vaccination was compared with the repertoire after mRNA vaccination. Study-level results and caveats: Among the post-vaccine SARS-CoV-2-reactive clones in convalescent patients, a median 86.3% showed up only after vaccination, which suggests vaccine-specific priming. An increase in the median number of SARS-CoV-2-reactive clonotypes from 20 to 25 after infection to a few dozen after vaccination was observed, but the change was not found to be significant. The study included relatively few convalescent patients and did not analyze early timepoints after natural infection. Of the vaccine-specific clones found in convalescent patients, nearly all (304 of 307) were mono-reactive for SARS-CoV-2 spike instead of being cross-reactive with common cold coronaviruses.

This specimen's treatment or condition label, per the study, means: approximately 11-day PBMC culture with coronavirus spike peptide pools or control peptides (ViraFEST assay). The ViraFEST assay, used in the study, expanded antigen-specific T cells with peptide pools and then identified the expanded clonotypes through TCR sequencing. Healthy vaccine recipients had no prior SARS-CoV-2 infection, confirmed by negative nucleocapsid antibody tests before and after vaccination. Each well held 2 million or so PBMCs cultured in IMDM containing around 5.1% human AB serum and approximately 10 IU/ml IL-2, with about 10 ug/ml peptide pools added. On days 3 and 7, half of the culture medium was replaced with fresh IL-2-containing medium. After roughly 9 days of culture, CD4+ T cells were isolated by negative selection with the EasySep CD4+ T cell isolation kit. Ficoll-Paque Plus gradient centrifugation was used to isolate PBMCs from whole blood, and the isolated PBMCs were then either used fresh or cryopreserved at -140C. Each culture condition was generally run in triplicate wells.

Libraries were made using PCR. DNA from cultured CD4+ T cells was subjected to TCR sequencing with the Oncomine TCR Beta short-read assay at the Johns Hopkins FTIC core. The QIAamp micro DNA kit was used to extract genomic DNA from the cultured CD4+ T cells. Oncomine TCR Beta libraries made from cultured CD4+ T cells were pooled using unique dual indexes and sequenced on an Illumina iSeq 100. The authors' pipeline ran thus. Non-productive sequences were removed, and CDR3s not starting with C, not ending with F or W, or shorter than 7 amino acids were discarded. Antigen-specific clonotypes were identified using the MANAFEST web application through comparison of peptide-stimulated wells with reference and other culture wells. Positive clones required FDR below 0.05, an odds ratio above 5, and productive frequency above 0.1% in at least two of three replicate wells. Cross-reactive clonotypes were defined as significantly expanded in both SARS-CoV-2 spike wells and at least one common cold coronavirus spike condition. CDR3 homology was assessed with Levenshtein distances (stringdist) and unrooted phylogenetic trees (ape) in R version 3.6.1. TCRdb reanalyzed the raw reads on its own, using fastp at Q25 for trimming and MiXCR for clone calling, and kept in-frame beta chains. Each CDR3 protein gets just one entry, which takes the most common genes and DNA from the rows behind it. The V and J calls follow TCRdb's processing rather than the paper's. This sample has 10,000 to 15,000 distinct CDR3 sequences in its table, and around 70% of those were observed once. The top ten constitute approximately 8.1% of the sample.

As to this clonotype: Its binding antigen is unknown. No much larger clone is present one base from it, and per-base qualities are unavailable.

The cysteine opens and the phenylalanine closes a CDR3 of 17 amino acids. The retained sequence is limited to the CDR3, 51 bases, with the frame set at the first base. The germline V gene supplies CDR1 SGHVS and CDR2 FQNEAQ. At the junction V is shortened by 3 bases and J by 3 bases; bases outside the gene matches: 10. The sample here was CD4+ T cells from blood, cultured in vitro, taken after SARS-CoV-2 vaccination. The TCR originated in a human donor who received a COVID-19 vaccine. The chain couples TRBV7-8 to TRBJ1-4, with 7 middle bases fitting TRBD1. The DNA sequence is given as TGTGCCAGCAGCTTCCACCCAGGGGGAGCGGCTAATGAAAAACTGTTTTTT. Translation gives CASSFHPGGAANEKLFF.